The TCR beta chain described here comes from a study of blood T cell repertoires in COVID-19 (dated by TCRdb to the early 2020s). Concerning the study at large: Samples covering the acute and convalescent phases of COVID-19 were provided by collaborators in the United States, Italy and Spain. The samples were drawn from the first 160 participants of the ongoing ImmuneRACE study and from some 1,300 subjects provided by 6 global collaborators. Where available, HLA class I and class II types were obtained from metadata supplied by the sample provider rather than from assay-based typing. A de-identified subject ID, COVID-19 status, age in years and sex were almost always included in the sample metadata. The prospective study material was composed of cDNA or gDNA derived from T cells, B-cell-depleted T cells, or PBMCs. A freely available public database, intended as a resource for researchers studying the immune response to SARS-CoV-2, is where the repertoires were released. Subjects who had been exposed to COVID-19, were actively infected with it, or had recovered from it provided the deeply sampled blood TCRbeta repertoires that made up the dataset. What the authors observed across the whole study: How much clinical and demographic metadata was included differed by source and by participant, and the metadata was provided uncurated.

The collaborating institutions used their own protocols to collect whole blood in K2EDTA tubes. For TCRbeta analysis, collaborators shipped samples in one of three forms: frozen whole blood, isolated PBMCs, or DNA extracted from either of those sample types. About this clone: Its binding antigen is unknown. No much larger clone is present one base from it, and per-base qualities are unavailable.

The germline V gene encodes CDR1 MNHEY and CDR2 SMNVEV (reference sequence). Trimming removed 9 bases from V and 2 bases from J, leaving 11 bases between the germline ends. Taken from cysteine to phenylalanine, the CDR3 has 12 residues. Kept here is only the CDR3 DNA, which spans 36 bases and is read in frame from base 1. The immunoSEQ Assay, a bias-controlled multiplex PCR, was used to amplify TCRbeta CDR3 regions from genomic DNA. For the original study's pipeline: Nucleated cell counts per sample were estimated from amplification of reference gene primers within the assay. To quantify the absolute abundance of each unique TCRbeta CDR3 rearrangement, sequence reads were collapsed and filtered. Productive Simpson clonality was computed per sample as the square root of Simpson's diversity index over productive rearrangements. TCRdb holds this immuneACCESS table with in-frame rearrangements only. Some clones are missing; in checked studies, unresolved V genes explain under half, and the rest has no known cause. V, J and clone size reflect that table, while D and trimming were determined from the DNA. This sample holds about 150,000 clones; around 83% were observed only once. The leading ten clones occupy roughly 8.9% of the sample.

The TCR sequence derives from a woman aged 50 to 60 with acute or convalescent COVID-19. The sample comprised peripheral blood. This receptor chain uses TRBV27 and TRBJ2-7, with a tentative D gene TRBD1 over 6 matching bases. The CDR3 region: CARGATPYEQYF. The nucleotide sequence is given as TGTGCCAGGGGGGCTACCCCCTACGAGCAGTACTTC.